The 25 T cell receptor beta chains reported below all come from one sample, sequenced in a study of T cells after posttransplantation cyclophosphamide. Methotrexate plus calcineurin inhibitor accompanied controls' myeloablative marrow transplants; sampling was 1 year later. Data came from immunoSEQ multiplex PCR; TCRdb stores just in-frame clones and leaves some out. The sample lists under 15,000 clones, about 81% seen once, with 3.7% in the top ten. Sequences were derived from PBMCs, sampled about 380 days after allogeneic stem cell transplant with calcineurin inhibitor and methotrexate. Receptors were obtained from a male patient younger than 45 who received an allogeneic stem cell transplant from an unrelated donor, was CMV-positive, and had acute GVHD only. Part of the T cell pool may stem from the graft donor.

The chain employs TRBV29-1 and TRBJ2-2; 11 positions match TRBD2. CDR1 and CDR2 from the germline V gene are SQVTM and ANQGSEA. Trimming at V came to 7 bases and at J to 2 bases, leaving 6 bases not matched to a gene. The CDR3 sequence is 15 residues long. The CDR3 bases are TGCAGCGGGTTAGCGGGAGGGATAAACACCGGGGAGCTGTTTTTT. It translates to CSGLAGGINTGELFF.

The chain recombines TRBV9 with TRBJ2-7; the match to TRBD2 covers 11 bases. The germline gives CDR1 SGDLS, CDR2 YYNGEE. The CDR3 length is 14 residues. The J segment lost 3 bases and the V segment lost 3 bases, leaving 2 bases of the junction unmatched. The DNA of the CDR3 is TGTGCCAGCAGCGACGGGACTAGCGGCTACGAGCAGTACTTC. Its translation: CASSDGTSGYEQYF.

The chain employs TRBV9 and TRBJ2-7; 7 nucleotides line up with TRBD2. Trimming removed 4 bases from V and 5 bases from J; junction bases left unmatched: 12. Germline values: CDR1 SGDLS, CDR2 YYNGEE. This CDR3 is 15 amino acids long. The CDR3 coding sequence is TGTGCCAGCAGCCCACGAGACAGCGGGGCCGACGAGCAGTACTTC. This sequence encodes CASSPRDSGADEQYF.

This clone was recorded only once. The chain recombines TRBV7-9 with TRBJ2-2, with D possibly TRBD2 on 5 matching bases. The CDR3 spans 14 residues. Germline V gene lookup returns CDR1 SEHNR and CDR2 FQNEAQ (reference sequence). V dropped 5 bases and J dropped 4 bases, with 11 bases sitting between them. CDR3 sequence (DNA): TGTGCCAGCAGCAAAGGGAGTCTCACCGGGGAGCTGTTTTTT. Amino acid sequence: CASSKGSLTGELFF.

The gene calls are TRBV4-1 and TRBJ1-6; maybe TRBD1 (5 bases). Deletions cut 0 bases from V and 8 bases from J, with 14 bases between. The CDR3 spans 16 residues. Per germline, CDR1 MGHRA and CDR2 YSYEKL. The CDR3 nucleotides are TGCGCCAGCAGCCAAGATCGGACAACGAGATATTCACCCCTCCACTTT. It encodes CASSQDRTTRYSPLHF.

The chain recombines TRBV5-4 with TRBJ2-7; D is perhaps TRBD2 (5 bases). The CDR3 has 15 residues. Trimming pared 4 bases from V and 0 bases from J, leaving 14 bases between. Looked up from germline, CDR1 is SGHNT and CDR2 is YYREEE (reference sequence). CDR3 in amino acids: CASSPGLASSYEQYF. CDR3 nucleotide sequence: TGTGCCAGCAGCCCCGGACTGGCCAGCTCCTACGAGCAGTACTTC. Full variable domain (remainder filled in from reference TRBV5-4 and TRBJ2-7): ETGVTQSPTHLIKTRGQQVTLRCSSQSGHNTVSWYQQALGQGPQFIFQYYREEENGRGNFPPRFSGLQFPNYSSELNVNALELDDSALYLCASSPGLASSYEQYFGPGTRLTVT.

The chain combines TRBV5-1 with TRBJ1-1; no clear D. The ends were cut back, 3 bases at V and 0 bases at J, with 15 bases in the middle. This CDR3 spans 16 amino acids. Germline lookup yields CDR1 SGHRS and CDR2 YFSETQ. The DNA for the CDR3 is TGCGCCAGCAGCTCTAGCACCGCGACCATGAACACTGAAGCTTTCTTT. Encoded protein: CASSSSTATMNTEAFF.

A few counts support this clone. The chain is built from TRBV2 and TRBJ1-5; 8 nucleotides match TRBD1. With V trimmed by 1 base and J by 6 bases, 14 bases remained unmatched. Per germline, CDR1 SNHLY and CDR2 FYNNEI. The CDR3 length is 18 residues. The CDR3 sequence: CASSEVGQGGPTVQPQHF. The CDR3 region has the DNA TGTGCCAGCAGTGAAGTAGGACAGGGCGGCCCTACCGTTCAGCCCCAGCATTTT.

This clone is classed as medium-sized (0.01 to 0.1%). The chain employs TRBV18 and TRBJ1-1, with D hard to call. V shed 1 base and J shed 8 bases, with 11 bases lying between them. The CDR3 length is 13 residues. Per germline, CDR1 KGHSH and CDR2 LQKENI. The CDR3 loop is CASSPQPHMEAFF. The CDR3 nucleotides read TGTGCCAGCTCACCACAACCACATATGGAAGCTTTCTTT.

This sequence joins TRBV6-5 and TRBJ2-7; the match to TRBD2 covers 9 bases. CDR1 MNHEY and CDR2 SVGAGI come from the germline V gene. V shed 6 bases and J 3 bases; nucleotides not matched to a gene: 6. This CDR3 contains 14 residues. CDR3 region: CASSLYSGSYEQYF. In DNA form, the CDR3 reads TGTGCCAGCAGCCTGTATAGCGGGAGCTACGAGCAGTACTTC.

This clone occurred a few times. V and J are TRBV7-2 and TRBJ2-3; no clear D gene. The CDR3 covers 12 residues. Trimming removed 4 bases from V and 0 bases from J, with 2 bases in between. Looked up from germline, CDR1 is SGHTA and CDR2 is FQGNSA. The CDR3 spells CASSSSTDTQYF. The CDR3 nucleotides read TGTGCCAGCAGCTCGAGCACAGATACGCAGTATTTT.

This clone turned up a few times. This same CDR3 is encoded by further DNA sequences in the sample. V usage is TRBV4-1 and J usage is TRBJ1-1, with 10 positions matching TRBD1. CDR3 size: 15 residues. Germline-derived CDR1 and CDR2 are MGHRA and YSYEKL. V shed 3 bases and J 3 bases; nucleotides not matched to a gene: 4. The chain's CDR3 is CASSHSGTGDTEAFF. The CDR3 DNA reads TGCGCCAGCAGCCATTCCGGGACAGGGGACACTGAAGCTTTCTTT.

This clone was found once. The V and J genes are TRBV9 and TRBJ2-7, with D perhaps TRBD1 (6 bases). This CDR3 has 14 residues. The V gene lost 3 bases and the J gene lost 2 bases, with 12 bases spanning the gap. Germline lookup yields CDR1 SGDLS and CDR2 YYNGEE. DNA for the CDR3: TGTGCCAGCAGCGCATCGGGACACACCTACGAGCAGTACTTC. It specifies CASSASGHTYEQYF.

This chain connects TRBV5-1 to TRBJ1-2; TRBD1 matches at 7 bases. Germline CDR1 and CDR2: SGHRS and YFSETQ. The CDR3 consists of 15 residues. With 0 bases clipped from V and 7 bases from J, the junction kept 9 bases outside the gene matches. As DNA, the CDR3 is TGCGCCAGCAGCTTGGAGGGGACAGAGGGCCGTGGCTACACCTTC. Its translation: CASSLEGTEGRGYTF.

This rearrangement joins TRBV4-1 to TRBJ2-3, with D hard to call. Looked up from germline, CDR1 is MGHRA and CDR2 is YSYEKL. The V end lost 0 bases, the J end lost 1 base, and 8 bases lay between the germline ends. The CDR3 covers 15 residues. Written as DNA, the CDR3 is TGCGCCAGCAGCCAAGACAGTTTACGCACAGATACGCAGTATTTT. It yields the protein CASSQDSLRTDTQYF.

The chain carries TRBV5-1 and TRBJ2-1; D might be TRBD1 (6 bases). The CDR3 runs to 12 residues. The V end was cut by 4 bases, the J end by 7 bases, with 9 bases between. Germline CDR1 SGHRS, CDR2 YFSETQ. This CDR3 is CASSPQGNEQFF. Written as DNA, the CDR3 is TGCGCCAGCAGCCCACAGGGAAATGAGCAGTTCTTC.

With respect to this clone: An end of the junction differs from the germline gene, which may be a read error. V gene TRBV7-7 combines with J gene TRBJ2-2, with D uncertain. The CDR3 extends over 13 amino acids. CDR1 and CDR2 (germline): SSHAT, FNYEAQ (reference sequence). CDR3 DNA sequence: TGTGCTAGCAGCTTACCGTCCTCCGGGGAGCTGTTTTTT. This sequence encodes CASSLPSSGELFF.

This sequence joins TRBV6-1 and TRBJ1-1; D is unresolved. Trimming took off 3 bases at V and 1 base at J, with 12 bases between the two ends. The germline CDR1 and CDR2 sequences are MNHNS and SASEGT. CDR3 length: 15 residues. CDR3 in amino acids: CASSEHPRPNTEAFF. The CDR3 DNA is TGTGCCAGCAGTGAGCACCCGCGGCCGAACACTGAAGCTTTCTTT.

This chain joins TRBV19 and TRBJ2-2, with 8 bases fitting TRBD2. The CDR3 extends over 15 amino acids. Germline lookup yields CDR1 LNHDA and CDR2 SQIVND (reference sequence). Trimming at V came to 8 bases and at J to 4 bases, leaving 9 bases not matched to a gene. CDR3: CASATTSAGTGELFF. In DNA form, the CDR3 reads TGTGCCAGTGCCACGACTAGCGCAGGCACCGGGGAGCTGTTTTTT.

This chain connects TRBV7-3 to TRBJ2-1, with TRBD2 matching 7 bases. Germline V gene sequence: CDR1 SGHTA, CDR2 FQGTGA. V gave up 5 bases and J gave up 9 bases; unmatched junction bases: 10. CDR3 length equals 14 residues. CDR3 bases: TGTGCCAGCAGCCCCAATGGACTAGTTGGTGAGCAGTTCTTC. Translation gives CASSPNGLVGEQFF.

The gene calls are TRBV27 and TRBJ1-5; no clear D gene. This CDR3 has 16 residues. V lost 6 bases and J 0 bases, leaving 15 bases between the germline ends. The germline gives CDR1 MNHEY, CDR2 SMNVEV (reference sequence). CDR3 loop: CASSPAGFYSNQPQHF. Here the CDR3 DNA reads TGTGCCAGCAGCCCAGCGGGGTTTTATAGCAATCAGCCCCAGCATTTT.

The rearrangement uses TRBV7-2 and TRBJ2-7; weak D call: TRBD2 (6 bases). This CDR3 has 13 amino acids. The V and J ends lost 6 bases and 7 bases respectively, with 16 bases between them. Germline CDR1 and CDR2: SGHTA and FQGNSA. CDR3 in amino acids: CASRGGVKPEQYF. The CDR3 DNA is TGTGCCAGCAGAGGCGGGGTTAAACCGGAGCAGTACTTC.

The V gene is TRBV5-1, the J gene TRBJ2-5; the D gene is possibly TRBD2 (5 bases). V lost 0 bases, J lost 1 base, and 13 bases lay in between. Germline V gene data show CDR1 as SGHRS and CDR2 as YFSETQ. The CDR3 has 16 residues. CDR3 region: CASSLGGADPQETQYF. The CDR3 DNA reads as TGCGCCAGCAGCTTGGGAGGAGCGGACCCCCAAGAGACCCAGTACTTC.

The J gene is TRBJ1-2, the V gene TRBV7-8; D not resolved. V lost 1 base to trimming and J lost 12 bases, with 12 bases between them. The CDR3 is 12 residues long. Germline CDR1 reads SGHVS; CDR2 reads FQNEAQ. CDR3 in amino acids: CASSLVHSSDTF. The CDR3 nucleotides read TGTGCCAGCAGCTTAGTTCACAGCTCGGACACCTTC.

The rearrangement links TRBV18 to TRBJ1-6, with 9 bases fitting TRBD1. This CDR3 spans 14 amino acids. The trim removed 4 bases at V and 8 bases at J, leaving 3 bases unmatched. CDR1 and CDR2 (germline): KGHSH, LQKENI. In nucleotides, the CDR3 is TGTGCCAGCTCACACGGACAGGGGCATTCACCCCTCCACTTT. Translation: CASSHGQGHSPLHF. Drawing the rest from reference TRBV18 and TRBJ1-6, the complete variable domain is NAGVMQNPRHLVRRRGQEARLRCSPMKGHSHVYWYRQLPEEGLKFMVYLQKENIIDESGMPKERFSAEFPKEGPSILRIQQVVRGDSAAYFCASSHGQGHSPLHFGNGTRLTVT.